The rows below give T cell receptor beta chains drawn from one sample of a study of low-dose radiotherapy and immunotherapy resistance in tumors. Via MiXCR, TCRdb re-called the reads, giving one row per CDR3 protein. The sample consists of roughly 76,000 distinct CDR3 sequences, about 20% of them appearing once. Source: PBMCs, taken before treatment. These receptors all come from a male donor with prostate cancer. CDR3s leave out the opening cysteine and the closing phenylalanine or tryptophan. Rows may omit the clone size; those that give it use once, few, many or a size class.

>many|TRBJ2-5|TRBV7-3
ASSLPGLAGETQY
>NA|TRBJ2-3|TRBV7-2
ASSLAGRATDTQY
>many|TRBJ2-2|TRBV12-3/TRBV12-4
ASSLGQGATGELF
>many|TRBJ1-4|TRBV18
ASSRGQATNEKLF
>many|TRBJ1-1|TRBV7-2
ASSRGNLNEAF
>NA|TRBJ2-1|TRBV20-1
SARDVGSGGSYNEQF
>few|TRBJ2-7|TRBV19
ASSIVGRGSEQY
>many|TRBJ1-1|TRBV7-9
ASSLSSVNTEAF
>many|TRBJ2-5|TRBV6-6
ASSWSQETQY
>many|TRBJ2-5|TRBV10-3
AISEYSGTGGETQY
>many|TRBJ1-1|TRBV7-9
ASSLAGLQGAF
>many|TRBJ2-2|TRBV5-1
ASSSQITGELF
>many|TRBJ2-6|TRBV7-2
ASSLVGSSGANVLT
>many|TRBJ1-5|TRBV28
ASSSDSNQPQH
>many|TRBJ2-1|TRBV13
ASRRYSYNEQF
>many|TRBJ1-6|TRBV3-1
ASGTVQGYNSPLH
>many|TRBJ2-4|TRBV25-1
ASSETSGGAKNIQY
>NA|TRBJ2-7|TRBV5-1
ASSLAGTYEQQY
>many|TRBJ2-7|TRBV6-5
ASSDTRRSYEQY
>many|TRBJ2-1|TRBV19
ASSIGGYNEQF
>many|TRBJ2-5|TRBV6-5
ASSEMGRWQY